This entry lists 14 T cell receptor beta chains sequenced from one sample in a study of T-cell reconstitution after alpha-beta-depleted transplantation in children. Researchers prepared the TCRbeta library using unique molecular identifiers, the study reports. TCRdb redid the calling of the PCR reads with MiXCR, one entry per CDR3 protein. The sample has 400,000 to 500,000 distinct CDR3 sequences, 9.5% to 13% seen once. The specimen was PBMCs from the stem cell graft donor, collected from the stem cell graft. These receptors were obtained from a human donor who donated a stem cell graft to a child with acute myeloid leukemia.

This clonotype was picked up many times. The chain uses TRBV9 and TRBJ1-3, with 7 bases aligning to TRBD1. The V gene's germline CDR1 is SGDLS and CDR2 YYNGEE. The CDR3 extends over 14 amino acids. Unmatched junction bases numbered 4, after V lost 4 bases and J lost 3 bases. The CDR3 sequence is CASSPWTGGNTIYF. The CDR3 DNA reads as TGTGCCAGCAGCCCCTGGACAGGTGGAAACACCATATATTTT. The full variable domain, rest sourced from reference TRBV9 and TRBJ1-3, is DSGVTQTPKHLITATGQRVTLRCSPRSGDLSVYWYQQSLDQGLQFLIQYYNGEERAKGNILERFSAQQFPDLHSELNLSSLELGDSALYFCASSPWTGGNTIYFGEGSWLTVV.

The chain is built from TRBV20-1 and TRBJ2-7; D possibly uses TRBD1 or TRBD2 (6 bases each). Germline CDR1 reads DFQATT; CDR2 reads SNEGSKA (reference sequence). V was shortened by 6 bases and J by 3 bases, with 18 bases between the two germline ends. The CDR3 is 14 amino acids. The CDR3 is CSAAGQGPGYEQYV. CDR3 DNA: TGCAGTGCCGCGGGGCAGGGGCCCGGCTACGAGCAGTACGTC.

The rearrangement links TRBV29-1 to TRBJ2-7, with unresolved D. The V gene's germline CDR1 is SQVTM and CDR2 ANQGSEA. The CDR3 has 13 residues. Trimming pared 6 bases from V and 2 bases from J, leaving 14 bases between. The CDR3 DNA follows: TGCAGCGTGCGAATTGAAGCGCCCTACGAGCAGTACTTC. It translates to CSVRIEAPYEQYF.

The rearrangement uses TRBV12-3 or TRBV12-4 and TRBJ2-3; a weak D match, TRBD2 (5 bases). With 7 bases removed from V and 1 base from J, the gap between germline ends came to 15 bases. This CDR3 contains 15 residues. The CDR3 DNA sequence: TGTGCCAGCACCCCACAGCGGAGTCGCACAGATACGCAGTATTTT. Translating it yields CASTPQRSRTDTQYF.

In its sample, this clonotype was seen many times. The chain links TRBV6-2 or TRBV6-3 to TRBJ1-5; D possibly corresponds to TRBD1 (6 bases). Germline values: CDR1 MNHEY, CDR2 SVGEGT. The CDR3 length is 14 residues. Trimming took off 6 bases at V and 1 base at J, with 10 bases between the two ends. The CDR3 DNA is TGTGCCAGCAGCGACAGGCGAAGCAATCAGCCCCAGCATTTT. It is translated as CASSDRRSNQPQHF.

This clonotype was seen a few times. V usage is TRBV5-1 and J usage is TRBJ2-7; a weak D match, TRBD2 (6 bases). This CDR3 is built from 13 residues. Trimming removed 4 bases from V and 3 bases from J, with 11 bases in between. CDR1 and CDR2 from the germline V gene are SGHRS and YFSETQ. This CDR3 reads CASSTSGSYEQYF. The CDR3 nucleotides are TGCGCCAGCAGCACATCCGGGAGCTACGAGCAGTACTTC.

A few counts support this clonotype. The rearrangement uses TRBV20-1 and TRBJ2-5, with D possibly being TRBD2 (6 bases). The germline V gene has CDR1 DFQATT and CDR2 SNEGSKA (reference sequence). The germline V and J ends were trimmed by 8 bases and 3 bases, with 16 bases remaining between them. This CDR3 comprises 13 residues. The CDR3 DNA follows: TGCAGTCCGTGGGGACTTTGGGAAGAGACCCAGTACTTC. It translates to CSPWGLWEETQYF.

J is TRBJ2-5 and V is TRBV7-2; 14 bases fit TRBD2. CDR3 size: 16 residues. Germline V gives CDR1 SGHTA, CDR2 FQGNSA. J was trimmed by 2 bases and V by 4 bases; bases with no gene match: 3. The chain's CDR3 is CASSYRLAGGQETQYF. Written as DNA, the CDR3 is TGTGCCAGCAGCTATCGACTAGCGGGAGGGCAAGAGACCCAGTACTTC.

The gene calls are TRBV20-1 and TRBJ1-1; the match to TRBD1 covers 7 bases. The junction had 7 bases not matched to a gene; V was cut back by 4 bases and J by 5 bases. Germline V lookup: CDR1 DFQATT, CDR2 SNEGSKA (reference sequence). There are 13 residues in the CDR3. The CDR3: CSAMKGARTEAFF. The CDR3 DNA reads TGCAGTGCTATGAAGGGGGCGAGGACTGAAGCTTTCTTT.

This clonotype occurred a few times. The gene calls are TRBV29-1 and TRBJ2-7; 8 bases are a match to TRBD1. The CDR3 spans 14 residues. The V segment lost 4 bases and the J segment 5 bases; nucleotides outside the gene matches: 10. Germline V lookup: CDR1 SQVTM, CDR2 ANQGSEA. Here the CDR3 reads CSVAGQGESDEQYF. The CDR3 nucleotides are TGCAGCGTTGCCGGACAGGGTGAGAGTGACGAGCAGTACTTC.

This clonotype was counted many times. This sequence joins TRBV20-1 and TRBJ1-4; D is perhaps TRBD1 (5 bases). The CDR3 runs 13 residues. Germline V gives CDR1 DFQATT, CDR2 SNEGSKA (reference sequence). With 1 base removed from V and 7 bases from J, the gap between germline ends came to 10 bases. The CDR3, as DNA: TGCAGTGCTAGAGGGGACGGACTTGAAAAACTGTTTTTT. Translation gives CSARGDGLEKLFF.

A few counts support this clonotype. The chain employs TRBV9 and TRBJ2-7; 7 bases fit TRBD1. The J segment lost 2 bases and the V segment lost 1 base, leaving 3 bases of the junction unmatched. The CDR3 spans 14 residues. CDR1 SGDLS and CDR2 YYNGEE come from the germline V gene. The CDR3 DNA reads TGTGCCAGCAGCGTAACCGGGACAGCCTACGAGCAGTACTTC. It codes for CASSVTGTAYEQYF.

Regarding this clonotype: At one boundary the junction diverges from the germline segment, which might be a read error. This chain uses TRBV29-1 with TRBJ2-1; tentatively, D is TRBD1 or TRBD2 (6 bases each). The CDR3 runs to 16 residues. Looked up from germline, CDR1 is SQVTM and CDR2 is ANQGSEA. DNA of the CDR3: TGCAGCGTTGAACGGCAGGGGACTCTTTCCTACAATGGGCAGTTCTTC. Translation gives CSVERQGTLSYNGQFF.

This clonotype was counted a few times. The chain links TRBV11-2 to TRBJ2-1; 12 bases fit TRBD2. Germline CDR1 reads SGHAT; CDR2 reads FQNNGV. The trim removed 5 bases at V and 4 bases at J, leaving 6 bases unmatched. This CDR3 has 16 amino acids. This CDR3 reads CASSVRLAGVYNEQFF. For the CDR3, the DNA is TGTGCCAGCAGCGTCCGACTAGCGGGAGTTTACAATGAGCAGTTCTTC. Full variable domain (outside the CDR3, taken from reference TRBV11-2 and TRBJ2-1): EAGVAQSPRYKIIEKRQSVAFWCNPISGHATLYWYQQILGQGPKLLIQFQNNGVVDDSQLPKDRFSAERLKGVDSTLKIQPAKLEDSAVYLCASSVRLAGVYNEQFFGPGTRLTVL.